This TCR beta chain was identified during a study of T cell repertoires in cytomegalovirus infection. TCRdb re-called the reads through MiXCR, storing one row per CDR3 protein. The profile shows a few hundred thousand distinct CDR3 sequences, about 15% of them singletons. The CDR3 has 17 residues. Germline lookup yields CDR1 MGHRA and CDR2 YSYEKL. V was shortened by 2 bases and J by 0 bases, with 17 bases between the two germline ends. Only a few counts were recorded for this clonotype. The sample comprised CD8+ T cells from PBMCs. The source is a human donor in good health (CMV status not recorded). Some clones in this sample may be carry-over from other donors' samples. The chain employs TRBV4-1 and TRBJ2-7, with TRBD1 as a possible D gene (5 bases). CDR3 region: CASSQLRTFDSSYEQYF. The CDR3 DNA is TGCGCCAGCAGCCAACTGAGGACATTCGATAGCTCCTACGAGCAGTACTTC.